The 31 T cell receptor beta chains presented below share a single source sample, sequenced in a study of molecular identifiers for immune sequencing clone quantification (dated by TCRdb to about 2018). Receptor libraries were prepared by PCR. The sequencer listed for this sample is NextSeq 500. In TCRdb, the public reads were trimmed at Q25 with fastp and aligned with MiXCR, with productive beta chains retained. A single entry per CDR3 protein holds the most common genes and DNA from its merged rows. Counted in this sample were 85,000 to 130,000 distinct CDR3 sequences; 35% to 40% of them appeared once. Around 4.2% of the sample rests with the top ten. The sample consisted of naive CD8+ T cells from blood, with Jurkat cell RNA spiked in. What this sample's cell subset or site label stands for: FACS-sorted CD8+CD4-CCR7+CD45RA+ naive T cells. These receptors originate from a human donor in good health. Some libraries in this study had Jurkat cell RNA spiked in.

As for this clonotype: A much larger clone differs by one base, so this may be a read error. The chain uses TRBV10-3 and TRBJ1-1; 9 bases agree with TRBD1. The CDR3 contains 14 residues. CDR1 and CDR2 from the germline V gene are ENHRY and SYGVKD. The CDR3 protein is CVIWTGDQNTEAFF. The CDR3 DNA sequence: TGTGTCATCTGGACAGGGGACCAGAACACTGAAGCTTTCTTT.

Remarks on this clonotype: The conserved closing phenylalanine or tryptophan is absent in this CDR3, likely reflecting a read error. The chain employs TRBV5-6 and TRBJ2-7, with TRBD2 matching over 7 bases. The CDR3 runs to 12 residues. Germline trimming cut 4 bases from V and 5 bases from J; bases unmatched to any gene: 3. Germline CDR1 SGHDT, CDR2 YYEEEE. The CDR3 coding sequence is TGTGCCAGCAGCCGGGGGGTGAACGAGCAGTACTAC. Amino acid sequence: CASSRGVNEQYY.

As for this clonotype: A much larger clonotype is one base distant, so this may be a read error. The conserved phenylalanine or tryptophan is not found at the CDR3 terminus, so this likely reflects a read error. The gene calls are TRBV7-8 and TRBJ2-1; TRBD2 might be the D (5 bases). Looked up from germline, CDR1 is SGHVS and CDR2 is FQNEAQ. The ends were cut back, 5 bases at V and 1 base at J, with 18 bases in the middle. This CDR3 is built from 17 residues. The CDR3 sequence: CASSTSGFDLSYNEQFS. CDR3 DNA sequence: TGTGCCAGCAGCACATCGGGATTCGACTTATCCTACAATGAGCAGTTCTCC.

The sample holds many counts of this clonotype. The chain uses TRBV7-2 and TRBJ2-1; possibly TRBD1 or TRBD2 for D (5 bases each). The CDR3 has 16 residues. V was trimmed by 6 bases and J by 6 bases, leaving 21 bases between them. Germline CDR1 reads SGHTA; CDR2 reads FQGNSA. The CDR3 loop is CASRGVSLPFGNEQFF. The CDR3 DNA sequence: TGTGCCAGCAGGGGGGTTAGCCTCCCTTTCGGCAATGAGCAGTTCTTC.

In its sample, this clonotype was seen once. This clone may be a read error of a much larger clone one base away. This chain links TRBV13 with TRBJ1-1; D is undetermined. Per the germline V gene, CDR1 is PRHDT and CDR2 is FYEKMQ (reference sequence). The CDR3 extends over 12 amino acids. DNA of the CDR3: TGTGCCAGCAGCAGCTCAAAAGTTGAAACTTTCTTT. This translates into CASSSSKVETFF.

V is TRBV4-2 and J is TRBJ2-7; 9 bases agree with TRBD2. The germline CDR1 and CDR2 sequences are LGHNA and YNFKEQ. Trimming took 1 base from V and 2 from J; bases not matched to a gene: 9. This CDR3 is built from 17 residues. The CDR3 nucleotides read TGTGCCAGCAGCCAAGTAGGGAGACTAGCGGATCCCTACGAGCAGTACTTC. This translates into CASSQVGRLADPYEQYF.

Turning to this clonotype: A much larger clonotype is one base distant, so this may be a read error. This sequence joins TRBV7-9 and TRBJ2-3; 8 bases agree with TRBD2. The CDR3 contains 15 residues. V shed 5 bases and J 2 bases; nucleotides not matched to a gene: 6. Germline CDR1 and CDR2: SEHNR and FQNEAQ (reference sequence). The CDR3 DNA sequence: TGTGCCAGCAGCATTTTAGCGGGGTCCACAGATACGCAGTATTTT. It specifies CASSILAGSTDTQYF.

The chain couples TRBV27 to TRBJ2-3, with D possibly matching TRBD1 (5 bases). Germline CDR1 MNHEY, CDR2 SMNVEV (reference sequence). CDR3 length: 14 residues. V was shortened by 6 bases and J by 3 bases, with 13 bases between the two germline ends. CDR3 loop: CASSRVLITDTQYF. CDR3 coding DNA: TGTGCCAGCAGCAGGGTGCTCATTACAGATACGCAGTATTTT.

A remark on this clonotype: This clone may be a read error of a much larger clone one base away. The chain is built from TRBV19 and TRBJ2-1; 9 bases are shared with TRBD2. This CDR3 has 15 amino acids. In germline, CDR1 is LNHDA, CDR2 SQIVND (reference sequence). CDR3 DNA: TGTGCCAGTAGTCCCGGCCCTAGCGGGAACAATGAGCAGTCCTTC. It encodes CASSPGPSGNNEQSF.

Points on this clonotype: A read error may explain this, as a much larger clone is one base away. This chain connects TRBV5-3 to TRBJ2-6; D is perhaps TRBD2 (5 bases). TRBV5-3 is an ORF; its function is uncertain. The CDR3 has 14 residues. The CDR3 DNA reads as TGTGCCAGCAGCTTTGATCCGAGGGCCAGCGTCCTGACTTTC. Its protein is CASSFDPRASVLTF.

As regards this clonotype: One base away lies a much larger clone, so this may be a sequencing read error. Given the absence of the conserved phenylalanine or tryptophan at the CDR3 end, a read error is likely. The rearrangement links TRBV6-2 or TRBV6-3 to TRBJ1-6, with D perhaps matching TRBD1 (5 bases). The CDR3 runs to 13 residues. The germline V gene has CDR1 MNHEY and CDR2 SVGEGT. The V end lost 10 bases, the J end lost 7 bases, and 14 bases lay between the germline ends. CDR3 DNA: TGTGCCACCCGGGACCGGGGAAATTCACCCCTCCACTAT. It yields the protein CATRDRGNSPLHY.

The chain links TRBV7-2 to TRBJ2-3; 13 bases match TRBD2. Looked up from germline, CDR1 is SGHTA and CDR2 is FQGNSA. The CDR3 totals 16 residues. V lost 1 base, J lost 6 bases, and 4 bases stayed unmatched. The CDR3 DNA sequence: TGTGCCAGCAGCTTAGAACTAGCGGGAGGGTTGGATACGCAGTATTTT. Its protein is CASSLELAGGLDTQYF.

The table lists this clonotype with a few counts. The genes are TRBV11-2 and TRBJ2-3; D is unclear. Per the germline V gene, CDR1 is SGHAT and CDR2 is FQNNGV. The length of the CDR3 is 16 residues. The V and J ends lost 1 base and 2 bases respectively, with 13 bases between them. The CDR3 DNA follows: TGTGCCAGCAGCTTAGGAGGTGCAGGCCTCACAGATACGCAGTATTTT. As protein: CASSLGGAGLTDTQYF.

This clonotype was seen a single time. No conserved phenylalanine or tryptophan ends this CDR3, so it is likely a read error. The rearrangement links TRBV7-9 to TRBJ1-1; D is perhaps TRBD1 (5 bases). V lost 3 bases to trimming and J lost 8 bases, with 10 bases between them. The CDR3 loop spans 12 amino acids. Germline CDR1 SEHNR, CDR2 FQNEAQ (reference sequence). The CDR3: CASSFAGREAFS. DNA for the CDR3: TGTGCCAGCAGCTTCGCAGGGAGGGAAGCTTTCTCT.

This clonotype was picked up many times. The gene calls are TRBV27 and TRBJ1-1; TRBD1 is a possible D gene (5 bases). Germline assignment: CDR1 MNHEY and CDR2 SMNVEV (reference sequence). The CDR3 extends over 13 amino acids. The CDR3 DNA follows: TGTGGGAGTGGGACTGGCGATATGCGGGAAGCTTTCTTT. This gives the protein CGSGTGDMREAFF.

The chain couples TRBV5-5 to TRBJ2-7, with D possibly called TRBD1 or TRBD2 (5 bases each). V lost 2 bases, J lost 12 bases, and 15 bases lay in between. The CDR3 is made up of 12 amino acids. CDR1 SGHKS and CDR2 YYEKEE come from the germline V gene (reference sequence). DNA for the CDR3: TGTGCCAGCAGCTTAAGGGACCTAGTCTGGTACTTC. Its protein product is CASSLRDLVWYF.

This clonotype ranks as medium-sized. This rearrangement joins TRBV4-3 to TRBJ2-4, with 8 bases fitting TRBD1. V lost 2 bases to trimming and J lost 6 bases; unmatched junction nucleotides: 21. Per the germline V gene, CDR1 is LGHNA and CDR2 is YSLEER. The CDR3 sequence is 20 residues long. CDR3 nucleotides: TGCGCCAGCAGCCAAACGTCGGCAGGGGGCTCCATGTTGCTCGGAAACATTCAGTACTTC. It translates to CASSQTSAGGSMLLGNIQYF.

Ten or more counts support this clonotype. The chain employs TRBV10-3 and TRBJ2-3, with D uncertain. Germline assignment: CDR1 ENHRY and CDR2 SYGVKD. V gave up 0 bases and J gave up 4 bases, with 5 bases separating them. The CDR3 is 13 amino acids. CDR3 loop: CAISESTADTQYF. As DNA, the CDR3 is TGTGCCATCAGTGAGTCGACCGCAGATACGCAGTATTTT.

This clonotype was observed a single time. Sequence at one end of the junction differs from germline and may be a read error. CDR3 in amino acids: CASSLVPGGTNIRYF. For the CDR3, the DNA is TGTGCCAGCAGCTTGGTCCCAGGGGGGACAAACATTCGGTACTTC. V and J are TRBV11-2 and TRBJ2-4, with a tentative D call TRBD1 (7 bases). Germline CDR1 and CDR2: SGHAT and FQNNGV. The CDR3 totals 15 residues.

Remarks on this clonotype: A much bigger clone sits one base away, suggesting this may be a read error. A read error is likely, as this CDR3 ends without the conserved phenylalanine or tryptophan. As DNA, the CDR3 is TGTGCCAGTAGCCGTACGCCAGCCTACGAGCAGTACTCC. Protein product: CASSRTPAYEQYS. The chain has TRBV19 and TRBJ2-7; D call uncertain. CDR1 is LNHDA, CDR2 SQIVND, per germline (reference sequence). Between the trimmed V and J ends, which lost 6 bases and 2 bases, there was a span of 11 bases. This CDR3 contains 13 residues.

On this clonotype itself: This sequence may be a read error, since a much larger clone differs from it by one base. V usage is TRBV28 and J usage is TRBJ2-5; D remains unclear. The CDR3 is made up of 13 amino acids. The germline V gene has CDR1 MDHEN and CDR2 SYDVKM. The CDR3 nucleotides are TGTGCCAGCAGATTATTAGGGAAAGAGACCCAGTACTTC. This gives the protein CASRLLGKETQYF.

The J gene is TRBJ2-1, the V gene TRBV12-3 or TRBV12-4; the match to TRBD2 covers 10 bases. V gave up 6 bases and J gave up 8 bases; unmatched junction bases: 19. CDR3 length: 18 amino acids. CDR3 residues: CASRGQPLLAGWHYEQFF. In nucleotides, the CDR3 is TGTGCCAGCAGAGGACAGCCCTTACTAGCGGGATGGCACTATGAGCAGTTCTTC.

Worth noting for this clonotype: A clone one base away is much larger, so this may be a read error. The chain's CDR3 is CASSIITRPTGELFF. The CDR3 nucleotides read TGTGCCAGCAGTATAATTACTAGACCGACCGGGGAGCTGTTTTTT. The chain links TRBV28 to TRBJ2-2; possible D gene TRBD2, 5 bases. The V and J ends lost 5 bases and 5 bases respectively, with 15 bases between them. Per the germline V gene, CDR1 is MDHEN and CDR2 is SYDVKM. This CDR3 spans 15 amino acids.

The chain uses TRBV27 and TRBJ2-5; D unclear. V shed 5 bases and J shed 4 bases, with 23 bases lying between them. Germline-derived CDR1 and CDR2 are MNHEY and SMNVEV (reference sequence). This CDR3 contains 17 residues. CDR3 bases: TGTGCCAGCAGTCCTACGACCATCGGTATCCCCAGAGAGACCCAGTACTTC. It specifies CASSPTTIGIPRETQYF.

To note about this clonotype: With a much larger clone just one base away, this may be a read error. The rearrangement uses TRBV7-6 and TRBJ1-5; D remains unclear. Trimming removed 0 bases from V and 6 bases from J, with 18 bases in between. CDR1 SGHVS and CDR2 FNYEAQ come from the germline V gene. CDR3 length: 17 residues. CDR3 region: CASSLAPKGLRSQPQHF. CDR3 bases: TGTGCCAGCAGCTTAGCGCCAAAGGGTCTGAGAAGTCAGCCCCAGCATTTT.

This clonotype was counted at least ten times. The CDR3 coding sequence is TGTGCCAGCAGTGAACTCGCTAGCGGGAGTTTCTACGAGCAGTACTTC. Protein sequence: CASSELASGSFYEQYF. The rearrangement uses TRBV6-1 and TRBJ2-7; 10 bases agree with TRBD2. Trimming at V came to 2 bases and at J to 3 bases, leaving 7 bases not matched to a gene. This CDR3 contains 16 residues. Germline V gives CDR1 MNHNS, CDR2 SASEGT.

This clonotype has ten or more counts. The chain is built from TRBV6-6 and TRBJ1-5; TRBD1 matches 10 bases. V lost 5 bases to trimming and J lost 4 bases; unmatched junction nucleotides: 5. CDR3 length: 15 residues. The germline CDR1 and CDR2 sequences are MNHNY and SVGAGI (reference sequence). CDR3 DNA: TGTGCCAGCAGTCTAGGACAGGGGGGAAATCAGCCCCAGCATTTT. Amino acid sequence: CASSLGQGGNQPQHF.

Worth noting for this clonotype: Germline is not matched at one junction end, which may reflect a read error. This sequence joins TRBV2 and TRBJ2-3, with 11 bases lining up with TRBD2. This CDR3 is built from 15 residues. Germline CDR1 and CDR2: SNHLY and FYNNEI. CDR3 bases: TGTGCCAGCAGTAGAACTAGCGGGAGCAAAGATACGCAGTATTTT. Protein: CASSRTSGSKDTQYF.

This clonotype was seen many times. The chain recombines TRBV12-3 or TRBV12-4 with TRBJ1-5; no clear D gene. This CDR3 is built from 13 residues. Trimming shortened V by 2 bases and J by 6 bases, and 8 bases separated the two germline ends. The CDR3: CASSLLIGQPQHF. CDR3 sequence (DNA): TGTGCCAGCAGTTTATTAATTGGTCAGCCCCAGCATTTT.

The chain employs TRBV28 and TRBJ2-7, with TRBD2 matching 10 bases. Germline CDR1 is MDHEN and CDR2 is SYDVKM. Trimming removed 3 bases from V and 4 bases from J; junction bases left unmatched: 12. The CDR3 spans 17 residues. As DNA, the CDR3 is TGTGCCAGCAGTTTTTTAGGTCTAGCGGGAGAGGGTTACGAGCAGTACTTC. Translating it yields CASSFLGLAGEGYEQYF.

This clonotype was seen at least ten times. This chain uses TRBV27 with TRBJ2-3; 7 nucleotides align to TRBD2. The CDR3 consists of 15 residues. The ends lost 8 bases at V and 2 bases at J; junction bases unmatched: 10. The germline V gene encodes CDR1 MNHEY and CDR2 SMNVEV (reference sequence). The CDR3 sequence is CASGTIPLTTDTQYF. CDR3 sequence (DNA): TGTGCCAGCGGGACTATCCCACTTACCACAGATACGCAGTATTTT.